Listed below are T cell receptor beta chains from one sample, sequenced in a study of shared clonotypes between healthy human individuals. Some clones are missing from TCRdb's copy, which holds only in-frame ones; the method was immunoSEQ multiplex PCR. The sample lists around 600,000 clones, 95% occurring once. Sequenced material: naive CD8+ T cells sorted from blood. The receptors were gathered from a woman aged 25 to 39 in good health. The CDR3 runs from the conserved cysteine through the conserved F or W. The D gene is left open where the match is weak. Size is omitted from some rows. Given values are once, few, many or a class for expanded clones.

j_gene,v_gene,abundance,d_gene,CDR3nt,CDR3aa
TRBJ2-1,TRBV6-1,NA,NA,TGTGCCAGCAGTGAATCGGGTGAGCAGTTCTTC,CASSESGEQFF
TRBJ2-3,TRBV13,NA,TRBD2,TGTGCCAGCAGCGCCACTAGCGGGGCTCCCACAGATACGCAGTATTTT,CASSATSGAPTDTQYF
TRBJ2-5,TRBV4-1,once,NA,TGCGCCAGCAGCAACCACGGGGATACTTCGGCCCAGTACTTC,CASSNHGDTSAQYF
TRBJ1-5,TRBV4-1,once,TRBD1,TGCGCCAGCAGCCAATCCGGACAGGGCAATCAGCCCCAGCATTTT,CASSQSGQGNQPQHF
TRBJ2-3,TRBV25-1,NA,NA,TGTGCCAGCAGCGAACCGGGCGGAGAGATAACGCAGTATTTT,CASSEPGGEITQYF
TRBJ2-7,TRBV30,NA,TRBD1,TGTGCCTGGAGGACAGGGGCCCTCCCCTACGAGCAGTACTTC,CAWRTGALPYEQYF
TRBJ1-2,TRBV29-1,NA,TRBD1,TGCAGCGCCGGGACAGGGTCAGATGGCTACACCTTC,CSAGTGSDGYTF
TRBJ2-2,TRBV10-1,few,NA,TGCGCCAGCAGTGAGACAGGGAACACCGGGGAGCTGTTTTTT,CASSETGNTGELFF
TRBJ2-7,TRBV5-1,NA,TRBD2,TGCGCCAGCAGAAGGGAGGGCTACGAGCAGTACTTC,CASRREGYEQYF
TRBJ2-7,TRBV7-8,NA,NA,TGTGCCAGCAGCTTAGAGCTAGGGGGTATGTACGAGCAGTACTTC,CASSLELGGMYEQYF
TRBJ2-5,TRBV28,NA,TRBD2,TGTGCCAGCAGTTTATTAACTAGCGGGGGGGGAGAGACCCAGTACTTC,CASSLLTSGGGETQYF
TRBJ2-3,TRBV4-1,NA,TRBD2,TGCGCCAGCAGCAACCCTAGCGGGACAAACACAGATACGCAGTATTTT,CASSNPSGTNTDTQYF
TRBJ2-1,TRBV2,NA,NA,TGTGCCAGCAGTGACACGGAGATAAAAAAATACAATGAGCAGTTCTTC,CASSDTEIKKYNEQFF
TRBJ2-4,TRBV28,NA,NA,TGTGCCAGCAGAATAACAGGGGTTTTATCGATCAGCGGGACCAAAAACATTCAGTACTTC,CASRITGVLSISGTKNIQYF
TRBJ1-2,TRBV2,NA,NA,TGTGCCAGCAGTCAACCTCCCACAGGAGACTATGGCTACACCTTC,CASSQPPTGDYGYTF
TRBJ1-2,TRBV6-5,NA,NA,TGTGCCAGCAGTTACTTGCCAAGGGGTGGCTACACCTTC,CASSYLPRGGYTF
TRBJ2-5,TRBV4-1,NA,TRBD2,TGCGCCAGCAGCCAGTGGACAGGGGCAGGGACTAGCGGGAGATTTCGAGAGACCCAGTACTTC,CASSQWTGAGTSGRFRETQYF
TRBJ2-7,TRBV11-2,NA,NA,TGTGCCAGCGGCGGAGTGCCTCACGAGCAGTACTTC,CASGGVPHEQYF
TRBJ2-5,TRBV14,NA,NA,TGTGCCAGCAGCCAAGGAGAGCAAGAGACCCAGTACTTC,CASSQGEQETQYF
TRBJ1-1,TRBV15,NA,NA,TGTGCCACCAGCAGAGCAAGTGGGGCTTTGCATACTGAAGCTTTCTTT,CATSRASGALHTEAFF
TRBJ2-1,TRBV5-4,NA,NA,TGTGCCAGCAGTTGGAGCCATGAGCAGTTCTTC,CASSWSHEQFF
TRBJ2-7,TRBV7-8,NA,NA,TGTGCCAGCAGCCACGGACAGATAGTCTACGAGCAGTACTTC,CASSHGQIVYEQYF
TRBJ2-3,TRBV27,NA,NA,TGTGCCAGCAGTTCCGGTGCGGACAGAGGGTTCCATACGCAGTATTTT,CASSSGADRGFHTQYF
TRBJ2-7,TRBV11-3,NA,NA,TGTGCCAGCAGCTTAGACACCGGGGCTCTCGAGCACGAGCAGTACTTC,CASSLDTGALEHEQYF
TRBJ2-7,TRBV4-1,NA,NA,TGCGCCAGCAGCCAGGAACGGACCTACGAGCAGTACTTC,CASSQERTYEQYF
TRBJ2-5,TRBV28,NA,NA,TGTGCCAGCAGTTTGCCAGGGCGGGAGACCCAGTACTTC,CASSLPGRETQYF
TRBJ1-3,TRBV9,NA,NA,TGTGCCAGCAGCCAGGATGACAGTCCCTGGGGTATCACCATATATTTT,CASSQDDSPWGITIYF
TRBJ1-1,TRBV19,NA,NA,TGTGCCAGTAGTATTGGGGGGCTGGTTGAAGCTTTCTTT,CASSIGGLVEAFF
TRBJ1-1,TRBV29-1,NA,NA,TGCAGCGTTGAAGGCGGAGTCAACCTGGAAGCTTTCTTT,CSVEGGVNLEAFF
TRBJ2-4,TRBV28,NA,TRBD1,TGTGCCAGCAGTTTATACAGGGGGGCCAAAAACATTCAGTACTTC,CASSLYRGAKNIQYF
TRBJ2-6,TRBV5-1,once,NA,TGCGCCAGCCGGGACGATATACGGAGCTCTGGGGCCAACGTCCTGACTTTC,CASRDDIRSSGANVLTF
TRBJ2-1,TRBV7-8,once,NA,TGTGCCAGCAGCTTAAAACAGGCCTACTCCAATGAGCAGTTCTTC,CASSLKQAYSNEQFF
TRBJ2-7,TRBV7-2,NA,NA,TGTGCCAGCAGCTCTACCCCAGGGGCGTACGAGCAGTACTTC,CASSSTPGAYEQYF
TRBJ2-1,TRBV25-1,NA,TRBD2,TGTGCCAGCAGTGAGGGGGGAGGGTTTTACAATGAGCAGTTCTTC,CASSEGGGFYNEQFF
TRBJ2-7,TRBV13,once,NA,TGTGCCAGCAGCTTATTGCCGAGTGGGGGCTACGAGCAGTACTTC,CASSLLPSGGYEQYF
TRBJ2-7,TRBV19,NA,NA,TGTGCCAGTAGTATCTACAGGGCGCTCGCGGGGCAGTACTTC,CASSIYRALAGQYF
TRBJ1-1,TRBV15,NA,NA,TGTGCCACCAGCAGGGAGGGATATGACACTGAAGCTTTCTTT,CATSREGYDTEAFF
TRBJ1-5,TRBV7-6,NA,TRBD1,TGTGCCAGCAGCGAAGACAGGGGGCGCGGTCAGCCCCAGCATTTT,CASSEDRGRGQPQHF
TRBJ2-1,TRBV19,NA,NA,TGTGCCAGTAGTATTGCCAGCAATGAGCAGTTCTTC,CASSIASNEQFF
TRBJ2-7,TRBV27,NA,TRBD1,TGTGCCAGCGGGGACAGGGGGCTGTACGAGCAGTACTTC,CASGDRGLYEQYF